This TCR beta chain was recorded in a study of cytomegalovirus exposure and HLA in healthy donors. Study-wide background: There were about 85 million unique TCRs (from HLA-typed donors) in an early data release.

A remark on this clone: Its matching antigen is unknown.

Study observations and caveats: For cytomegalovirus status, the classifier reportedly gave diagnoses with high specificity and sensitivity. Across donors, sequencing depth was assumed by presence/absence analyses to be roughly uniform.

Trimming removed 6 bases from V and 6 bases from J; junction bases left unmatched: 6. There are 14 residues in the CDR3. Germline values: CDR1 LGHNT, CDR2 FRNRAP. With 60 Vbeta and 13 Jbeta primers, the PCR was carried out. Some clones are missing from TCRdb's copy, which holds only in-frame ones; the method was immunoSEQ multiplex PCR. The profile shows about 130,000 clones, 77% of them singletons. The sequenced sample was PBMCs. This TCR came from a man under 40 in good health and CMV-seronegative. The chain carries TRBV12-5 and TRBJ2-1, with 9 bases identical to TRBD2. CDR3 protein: CASGVSGSSNEQFF. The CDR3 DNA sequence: TGTGCTAGTGGGGTTAGCGGGAGTTCCAATGAGCAGTTCTTC.